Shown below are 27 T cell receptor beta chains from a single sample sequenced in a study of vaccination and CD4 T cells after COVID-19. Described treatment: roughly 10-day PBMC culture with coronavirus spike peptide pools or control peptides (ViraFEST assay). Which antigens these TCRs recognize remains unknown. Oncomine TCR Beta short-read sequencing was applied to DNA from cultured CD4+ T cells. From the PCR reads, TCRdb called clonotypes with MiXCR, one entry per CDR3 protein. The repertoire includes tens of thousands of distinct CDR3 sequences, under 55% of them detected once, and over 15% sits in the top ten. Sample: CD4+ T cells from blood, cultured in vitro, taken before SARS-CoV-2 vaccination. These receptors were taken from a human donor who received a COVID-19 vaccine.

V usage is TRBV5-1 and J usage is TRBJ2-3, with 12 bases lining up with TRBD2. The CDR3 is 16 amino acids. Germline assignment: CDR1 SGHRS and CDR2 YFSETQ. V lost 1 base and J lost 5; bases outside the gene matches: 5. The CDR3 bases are TGCGCCAGCAGCTTGCCTAGCGGGGGGGCCCAAGATACGCAGTATTTT. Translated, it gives CASSLPSGGAQDTQYF. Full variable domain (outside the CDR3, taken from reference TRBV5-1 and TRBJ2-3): KAGVTQTPRYLIKTRGQQVTLSCSPISGHRSVSWYQQTPGQGLQFLFEYFSETQRNKGNFPGRFSGRQFSNSRSEMNVSTLELGDSALYLCASSLPSGGAQDTQYFGPGTRLTVL.

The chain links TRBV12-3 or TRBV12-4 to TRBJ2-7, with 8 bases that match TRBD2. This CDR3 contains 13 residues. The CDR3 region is CATRGTSSYEQYF. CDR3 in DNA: TGTGCGACACGGGGGACTAGCTCCTACGAGCAGTACTTC.

The CDR3 DNA sequence: TGTGCCAGCAGTGAACAGGGAGGTGAAAAACTGTTTTTT. Translated, it gives CASSEQGGEKLFF. The rearrangement uses TRBV6-1 and TRBJ1-4; TRBD1 is a possible D gene (5 bases). Germline V CDR1 and CDR2: MNHNS, SASEGT. CDR3 length equals 13 residues. The V end lost 2 bases, the J end lost 7 bases, and 8 bases lay between the germline ends.

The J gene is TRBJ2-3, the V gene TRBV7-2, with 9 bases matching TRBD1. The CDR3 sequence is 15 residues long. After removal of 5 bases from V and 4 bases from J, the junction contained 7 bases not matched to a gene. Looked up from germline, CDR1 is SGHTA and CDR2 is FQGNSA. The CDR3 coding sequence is TGTGCCAGCAGCAGACAGGGGGGGATGGCAGATACGCAGTATTTT. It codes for CASSRQGGMADTQYF.

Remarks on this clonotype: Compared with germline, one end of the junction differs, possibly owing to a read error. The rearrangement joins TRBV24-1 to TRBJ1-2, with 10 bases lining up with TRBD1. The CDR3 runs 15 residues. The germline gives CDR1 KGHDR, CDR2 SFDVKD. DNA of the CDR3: TGTGCCACCAGTGCTTTGACAGGGGGCTTTCTTGGCTACACCTTC. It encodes CATSALTGGFLGYTF.

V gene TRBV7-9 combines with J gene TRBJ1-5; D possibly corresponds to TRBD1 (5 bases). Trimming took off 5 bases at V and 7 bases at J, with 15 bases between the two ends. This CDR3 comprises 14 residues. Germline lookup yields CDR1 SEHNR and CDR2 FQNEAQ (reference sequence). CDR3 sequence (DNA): TGTGCCAGCAGCCCAAACCTTGGGGGACAGCCCCAGCATTTT. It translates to CASSPNLGGQPQHF.

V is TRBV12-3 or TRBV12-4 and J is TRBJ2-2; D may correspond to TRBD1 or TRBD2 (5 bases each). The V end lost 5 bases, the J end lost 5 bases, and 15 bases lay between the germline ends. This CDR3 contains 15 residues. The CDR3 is CASSTRGDGTGELFF. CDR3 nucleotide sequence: TGTGCCAGCAGTACACGGGGCGATGGGACCGGGGAGCTGTTTTTT.

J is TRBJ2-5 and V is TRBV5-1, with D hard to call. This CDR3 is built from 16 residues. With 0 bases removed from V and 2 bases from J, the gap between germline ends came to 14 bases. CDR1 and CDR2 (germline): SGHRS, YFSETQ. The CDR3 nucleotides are TGCGCCAGCAGCTTGGGAGGTCAGATAATACAAGAGACCCAGTACTTC. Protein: CASSLGGQIIQETQYF.

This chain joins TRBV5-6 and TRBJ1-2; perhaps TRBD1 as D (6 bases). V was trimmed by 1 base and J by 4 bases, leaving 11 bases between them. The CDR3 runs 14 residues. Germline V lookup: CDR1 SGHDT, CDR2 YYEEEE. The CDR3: CASSLPTGTYGYTF. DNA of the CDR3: TGTGCCAGCAGCTTGCCGACAGGAACCTATGGCTACACCTTC. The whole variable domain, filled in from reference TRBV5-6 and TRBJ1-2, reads DAGVTQSPTHLIKTRGQQVTLRCSPKSGHDTVSWYQQALGQGPQFIFQYYEEEERQRGNFPDRFSGHQFPNYSSELNVNALLLGDSALYLCASSLPTGTYGYTFGSGTRLTVV.

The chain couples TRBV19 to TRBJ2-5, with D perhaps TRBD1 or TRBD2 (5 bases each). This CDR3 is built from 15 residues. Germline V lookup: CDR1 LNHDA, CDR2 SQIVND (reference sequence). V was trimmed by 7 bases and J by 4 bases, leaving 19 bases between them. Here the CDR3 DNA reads TGTGCCAGTACTACCCATCACGGGACGGGAGAGACCCAGTACTTC. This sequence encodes CASTTHHGTGETQYF.

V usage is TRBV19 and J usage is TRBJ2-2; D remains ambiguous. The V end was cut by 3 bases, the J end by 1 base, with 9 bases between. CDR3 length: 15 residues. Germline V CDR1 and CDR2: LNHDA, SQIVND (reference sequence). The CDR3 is CASSMTHVNTGELFF. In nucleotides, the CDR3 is TGTGCCAGTAGTATGACCCATGTGAACACCGGGGAGCTGTTTTTT.

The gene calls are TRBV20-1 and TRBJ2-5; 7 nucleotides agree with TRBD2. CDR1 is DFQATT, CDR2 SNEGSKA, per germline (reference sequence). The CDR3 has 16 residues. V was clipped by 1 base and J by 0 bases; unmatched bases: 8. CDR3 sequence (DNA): TGCAGTGCTAGAGTTTTACTTGCGGGGGACCAAGAGACCCAGTACTTC. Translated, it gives CSARVLLAGDQETQYF.

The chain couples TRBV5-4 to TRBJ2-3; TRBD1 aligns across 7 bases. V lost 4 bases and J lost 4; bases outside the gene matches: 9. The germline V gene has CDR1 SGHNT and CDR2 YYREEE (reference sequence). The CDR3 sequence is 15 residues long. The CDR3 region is CASSGAQGSADTQYF. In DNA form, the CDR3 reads TGTGCCAGCAGCGGAGCACAGGGGAGCGCAGATACGCAGTATTTT. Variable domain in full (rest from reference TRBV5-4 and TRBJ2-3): ETGVTQSPTHLIKTRGQQVTLRCSSQSGHNTVSWYQQALGQGPQFIFQYYREEENGRGNFPPRFSGLQFPNYSSELNVNALELDDSALYLCASSGAQGSADTQYFGPGTRLTVL.

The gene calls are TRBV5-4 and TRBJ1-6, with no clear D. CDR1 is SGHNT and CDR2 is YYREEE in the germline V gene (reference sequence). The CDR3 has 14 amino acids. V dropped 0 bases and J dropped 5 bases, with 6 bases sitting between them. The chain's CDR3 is CASSLGLNNSPLHF. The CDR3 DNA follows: TGTGCCAGCAGCTTGGGTCTTAATAATTCACCCCTCCACTTT.

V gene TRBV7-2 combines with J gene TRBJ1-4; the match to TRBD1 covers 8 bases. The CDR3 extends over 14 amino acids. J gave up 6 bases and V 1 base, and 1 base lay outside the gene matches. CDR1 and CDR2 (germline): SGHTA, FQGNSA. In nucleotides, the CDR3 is TGTGCCAGCAGCTTAGACAGGGGGGATGAAAAACTGTTTTTT. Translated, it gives CASSLDRGDEKLFF.

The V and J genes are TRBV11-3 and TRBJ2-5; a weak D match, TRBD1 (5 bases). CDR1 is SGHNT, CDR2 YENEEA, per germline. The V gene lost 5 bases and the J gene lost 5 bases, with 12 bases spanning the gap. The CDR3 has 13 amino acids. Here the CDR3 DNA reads TGTGCCAGCAGCGACATGGGGCTCGAGACCCAGTACTTC. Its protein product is CASSDMGLETQYF.

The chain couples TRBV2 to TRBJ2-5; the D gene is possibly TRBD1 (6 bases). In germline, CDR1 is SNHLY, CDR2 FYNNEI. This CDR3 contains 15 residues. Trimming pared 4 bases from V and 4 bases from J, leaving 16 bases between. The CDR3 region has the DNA TGTGCCAGCAGTGGACTCAACCAGGGGCGAGAGACCCAGTACTTC. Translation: CASSGLNQGRETQYF.

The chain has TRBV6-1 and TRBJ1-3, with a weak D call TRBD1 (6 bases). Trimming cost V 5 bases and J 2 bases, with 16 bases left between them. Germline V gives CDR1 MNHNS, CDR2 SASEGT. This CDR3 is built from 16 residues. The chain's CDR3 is CASSHRVLSTGNTIYF. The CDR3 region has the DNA TGTGCCAGCAGTCACAGGGTCCTTTCAACTGGAAACACCATATATTTT.

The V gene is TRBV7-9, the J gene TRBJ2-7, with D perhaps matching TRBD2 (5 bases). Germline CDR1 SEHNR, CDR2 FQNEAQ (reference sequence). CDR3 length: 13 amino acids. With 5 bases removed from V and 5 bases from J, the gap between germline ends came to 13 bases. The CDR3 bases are TGTGCCAGCAGCCCCGCTGGCGGGCACGAGCAGTACTTC. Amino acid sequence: CASSPAGGHEQYF.

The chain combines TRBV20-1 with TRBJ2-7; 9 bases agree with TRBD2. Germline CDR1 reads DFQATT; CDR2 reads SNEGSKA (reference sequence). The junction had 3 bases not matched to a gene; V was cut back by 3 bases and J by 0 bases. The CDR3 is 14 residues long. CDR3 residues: CSASQRGVSYEQYF. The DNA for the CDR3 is TGCAGTGCTAGTCAGCGGGGGGTCTCCTACGAGCAGTACTTC.

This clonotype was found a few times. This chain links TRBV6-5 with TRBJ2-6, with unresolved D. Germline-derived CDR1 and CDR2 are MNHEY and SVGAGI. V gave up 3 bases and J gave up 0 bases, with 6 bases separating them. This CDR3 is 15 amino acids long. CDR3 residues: CASSYSVSGANVLTF. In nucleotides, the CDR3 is TGTGCCAGCAGTTATTCGGTCTCTGGGGCCAACGTCCTGACTTTC.

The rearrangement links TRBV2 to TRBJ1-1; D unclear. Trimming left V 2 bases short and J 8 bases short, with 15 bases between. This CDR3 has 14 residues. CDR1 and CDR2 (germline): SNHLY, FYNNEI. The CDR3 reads CASSERQIIVEAFF. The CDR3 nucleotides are TGTGCCAGCAGTGAAAGGCAGATAATCGTGGAAGCTTTCTTT.

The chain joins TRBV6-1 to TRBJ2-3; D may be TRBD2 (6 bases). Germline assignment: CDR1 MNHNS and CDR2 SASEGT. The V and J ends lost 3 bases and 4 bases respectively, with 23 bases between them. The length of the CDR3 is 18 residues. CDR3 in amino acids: CASSERGPGVFGADTQYF. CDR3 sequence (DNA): TGTGCCAGCAGTGAGAGGGGACCGGGGGTCTTCGGGGCAGATACGCAGTATTTT.

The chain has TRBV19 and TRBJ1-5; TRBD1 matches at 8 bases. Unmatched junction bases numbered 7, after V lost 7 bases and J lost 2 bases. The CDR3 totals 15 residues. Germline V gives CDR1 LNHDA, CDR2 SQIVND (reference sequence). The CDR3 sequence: CASTSGGWGNQPQHF. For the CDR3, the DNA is TGTGCCAGTACCTCAGGGGGCTGGGGCAATCAGCCCCAGCATTTT.

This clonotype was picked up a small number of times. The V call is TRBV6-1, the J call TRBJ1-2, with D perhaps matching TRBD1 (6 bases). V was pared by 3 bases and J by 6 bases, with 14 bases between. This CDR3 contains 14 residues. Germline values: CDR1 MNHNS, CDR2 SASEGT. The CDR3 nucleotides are TGTGCCAGCAGTGACCGGGGGGCGCACGATGGCTACACCTTC. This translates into CASSDRGAHDGYTF.

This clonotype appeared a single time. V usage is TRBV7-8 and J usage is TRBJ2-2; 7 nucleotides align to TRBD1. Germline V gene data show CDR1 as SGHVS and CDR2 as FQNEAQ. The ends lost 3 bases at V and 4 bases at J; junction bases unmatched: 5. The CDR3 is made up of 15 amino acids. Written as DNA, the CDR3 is TGTGCCAGCAGCTTCCGGGACAGCTCCACCGGGGAGCTGTTTTTT. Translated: CASSFRDSSTGELFF.

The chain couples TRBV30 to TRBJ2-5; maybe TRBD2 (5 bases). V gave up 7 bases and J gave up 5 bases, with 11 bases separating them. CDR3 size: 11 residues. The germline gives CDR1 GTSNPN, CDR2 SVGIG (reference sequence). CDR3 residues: CAFGGWETQYF. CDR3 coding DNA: TGTGCCTTCGGAGGCTGGGAGACCCAGTACTTC.